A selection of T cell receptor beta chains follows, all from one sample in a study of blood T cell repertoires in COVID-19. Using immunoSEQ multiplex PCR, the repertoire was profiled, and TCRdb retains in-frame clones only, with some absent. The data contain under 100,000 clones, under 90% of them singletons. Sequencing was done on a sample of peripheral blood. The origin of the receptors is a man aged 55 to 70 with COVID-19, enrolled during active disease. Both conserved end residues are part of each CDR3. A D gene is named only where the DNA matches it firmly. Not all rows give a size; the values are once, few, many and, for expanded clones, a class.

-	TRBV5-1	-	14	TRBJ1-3	CASSLGSSGNTIYF	TGCGCCAGCAGCCTGGGGAGCTCTGGAAACACCATATATTTT
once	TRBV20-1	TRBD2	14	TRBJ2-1	CSASVSGSNHEQFF	TGCAGTGCTAGTGTTAGCGGGAGTAACCATGAGCAGTTCTTC
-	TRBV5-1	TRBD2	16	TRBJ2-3	CASSSLAGSSTDTQYF	TGCGCCAGCAGCTCCCTAGCGGGGTCTAGCACAGATACGCAGTATTTT
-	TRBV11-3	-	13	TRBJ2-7	CASSSGDSYEQYF	TGTGCCAGCAGCTCCGGGGACTCCTACGAGCAGTACTTC
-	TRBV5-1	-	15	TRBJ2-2	CASSRNTGNTGELFF	TGCGCCAGCAGCCGAAACACAGGGAACACCGGGGAGCTGTTTTTT
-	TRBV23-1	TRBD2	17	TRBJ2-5	CASSPPLGGVGQETQYF	TGCGCCAGCAGTCCCCCCTTGGGAGGGGTGGGGCAAGAGACCCAGTACTTC
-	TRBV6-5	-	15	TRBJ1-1	CASSYSRTGNTEAFF	TGTGCCAGCAGTTACTCCCGTACAGGGAACACTGAAGCTTTCTTT
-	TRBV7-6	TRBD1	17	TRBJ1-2	CASSLGARQGSLYGYTF	TGTGCCAGCAGCTTAGGAGCCCGACAGGGAAGTTTGTATGGCTACACCTTC
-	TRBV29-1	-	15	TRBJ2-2	CSAPSPVANTGELFF	TGCAGCGCCCCAAGTCCGGTGGCGAACACCGGGGAGCTGTTTTTT
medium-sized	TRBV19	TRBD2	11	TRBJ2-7	CASSAGVQQYF	TGTGCCAGTAGTGCGGGGGTGCAGCAGTACTTC
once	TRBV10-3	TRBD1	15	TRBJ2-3	CAISYRGYTTDTQYF	TGTGCCATCAGTTACAGGGGTTACACCACAGATACGCAGTATTTT
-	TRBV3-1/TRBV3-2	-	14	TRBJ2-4	CASSQRDAKNIQYF	TGTGCCAGCAGCCAGCGGGACGCCAAAAACATTCAGTACTTC
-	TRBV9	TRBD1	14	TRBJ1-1	CASSPRTGGTEAFF	TGTGCCAGCAGCCCGCGGACAGGAGGGACTGAAGCTTTCTTT
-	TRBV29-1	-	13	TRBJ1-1	CSADDSSNTEAFF	TGCAGCGCTGACGACAGTTCGAACACTGAAGCTTTCTTT
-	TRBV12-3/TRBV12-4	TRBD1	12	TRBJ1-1	CASSLQGGEAFF	TGTGCCAGCAGTTTACAGGGGGGTGAAGCTTTCTTT
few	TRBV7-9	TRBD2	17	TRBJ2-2	CASSLASSGSNTGELFF	TGTGCCAGCAGCTTAGCGTCTAGCGGGAGTAACACCGGGGAGCTGTTTTTT
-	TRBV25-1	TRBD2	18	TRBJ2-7	CASSRPGASGRAGYEQYF	TGTGCCAGCAGTAGACCTGGGGCTAGCGGGAGGGCGGGGTACGAGCAGTACTTC
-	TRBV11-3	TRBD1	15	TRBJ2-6	CASSFTGVGANVLTF	TGTGCCAGCAGTTTTACAGGGGTCGGGGCCAACGTCCTGACTTTC
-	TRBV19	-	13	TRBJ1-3	CASSLSGGNTIYF	TGTGCCAGTAGTCTCTCCGGTGGAAACACCATATATTTT
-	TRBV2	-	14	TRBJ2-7	CASSESFVSYEQYF	TGTGCCAGCAGTGAATCGTTTGTTTCGTACGAGCAGTACTTC
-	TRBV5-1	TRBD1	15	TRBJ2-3	CASSLTGLVTDTQYF	TGCGCCAGCAGCCTGACAGGGTTGGTAACAGATACGCAGTATTTT
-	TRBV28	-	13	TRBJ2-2	CASAQREAGELFF	TGTGCCAGCGCCCAGCGTGAGGCCGGGGAGCTGTTTTTT
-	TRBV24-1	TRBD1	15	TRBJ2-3	CATSDRQGRTDTQYF	TGTGCCACCAGTGATCGACAGGGGCGGACAGATACGCAGTATTTT
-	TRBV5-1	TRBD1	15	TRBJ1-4	CASSFTGGSTEKLFF	TGCGCCAGCAGCTTTACAGGGGGCTCGACAGAAAAACTGTTTTTT
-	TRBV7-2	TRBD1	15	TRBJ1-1	CASSPRTGANTEAFF	TGTGCCAGCAGCCCAAGGACAGGGGCCAACACTGAAGCTTTCTTT
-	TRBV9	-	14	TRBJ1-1	CASTIDPTGTEAFF	TGTGCCAGCACCATCGACCCGACGGGCACTGAAGCTTTCTTT
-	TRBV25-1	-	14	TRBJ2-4	CASSGFTGGDIQYF	TGTGCCAGCAGTGGATTCACAGGGGGGGACATTCAGTACTTC
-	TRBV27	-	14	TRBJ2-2	CASSLQGYTGELFF	TGTGCCAGCAGTTTACAGGGTTACACCGGGGAGCTGTTTTTT
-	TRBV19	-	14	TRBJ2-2	CASTAYANTGELFF	TGTGCCAGTACAGCGTACGCGAACACCGGGGAGCTGTTTTTT
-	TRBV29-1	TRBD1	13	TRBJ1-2	CSVPTPGQFVYTF	TGCAGCGTTCCAACACCGGGACAGTTCGTCTACACCTTC
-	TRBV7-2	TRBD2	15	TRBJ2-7	CASSWGLAGTYEQYF	TGTGCCAGCAGCTGGGGACTAGCGGGAACCTACGAGCAGTACTTC
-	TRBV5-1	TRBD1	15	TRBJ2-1	CASSLGTGYLGEQFF	TGCGCCAGCAGCTTGGGGACAGGGTACCTGGGAGAGCAGTTCTTC
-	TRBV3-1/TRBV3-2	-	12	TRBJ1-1	CASSQEYSEAFF	TGTGCCAGCAGCCAAGAGTATTCTGAAGCTTTCTTT
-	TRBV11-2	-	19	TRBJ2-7	CASSSLRFDGRTGLYEQYF	TGTGCCAGCAGCTCCCTACGTTTTGATGGGAGAACAGGGCTCTACGAGCAGTACTTC
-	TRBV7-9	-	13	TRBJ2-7	CASSSRGPYEQYF	TGTGCCAGCAGCAGCAGGGGACCCTACGAGCAGTACTTC
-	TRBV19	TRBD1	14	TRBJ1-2	CASSRDRDSDGYTF	TGTGCCAGTAGTAGGGACAGGGACTCGGATGGCTACACCTTC
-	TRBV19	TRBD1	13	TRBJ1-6	CATTRDRNSPLHF	TGTGCCACTACTCGGGACAGAAATTCACCCCTCCACTTT
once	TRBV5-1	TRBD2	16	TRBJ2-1	CASSFGGGTSSDEQFF	TGCGCCAGCAGCTTTGGAGGTGGGACTAGCAGCGATGAGCAGTTCTTC
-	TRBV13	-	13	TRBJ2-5	CASSSREAETQYF	TGTGCCAGCAGCTCCAGGGAGGCGGAGACCCAGTACTTC
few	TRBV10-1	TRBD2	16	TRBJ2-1	CASSEKRASGYNEQFF	TGCGCCAGCAGTGAGAAGAGGGCTAGCGGCTACAATGAGCAGTTCTTC